The 17 T cell receptor beta chains in this list originate from one sample, sequenced in a study of OX40 agonist ivuxolimab in advanced cancers. Generated by immunoSEQ multiplex PCR, the TCRdb table keeps only in-frame clones and is missing some. The sample consists of about 84,000 clones, 85% to 90% of them appearing once. Sequencing was performed on CD4+ or CD8+ T cells sorted from blood, taken in a trial of the OX40 agonist ivuxolimab. The receptor source for this set is an adult with an advanced solid tumor such as melanoma, head and neck, liver or kidney cancer.

This rearrangement joins TRBV27 to TRBJ1-5; 9 bases fit TRBD1. CDR1 and CDR2 (germline): MNHEY, SMNVEV (reference sequence). The V gene end was trimmed by 2 bases and the J gene end by 13 bases; junction bases not matched to a gene: 21. The CDR3 totals 18 residues. CDR3 in DNA: TGTGCCAGCAGTTTAATGACCCCAACAGGGGGCGACGGTCCGAGTCAGCATTTT. This encodes CASSLMTPTGGDGPSQHF.

The chain employs TRBV19 and TRBJ2-1; D unresolved. V lost 7 bases, J lost 9 bases, and 10 bases lay in between. Germline CDR1 is LNHDA and CDR2 is SQIVND (reference sequence). This CDR3 is built from 11 residues. The CDR3, as DNA: TGTGCCAGTACCTACTTTGGTGAGCAGTTCTTC. Translation gives CASTYFGEQFF.

V gene TRBV28 combines with J gene TRBJ2-5; 9 nucleotides line up with TRBD1. With 3 bases clipped from V and 0 bases from J, the junction kept 2 bases outside the gene matches. The germline V gene has CDR1 MDHEN and CDR2 SYDVKM. CDR3 length: 15 residues. The CDR3 DNA follows: TGTGCCAGCAGTTTTGGGACAGGGTACCAAGAGACCCAGTACTTC. Translation: CASSFGTGYQETQYF.

The chain carries TRBV13 and TRBJ2-1; D might be TRBD1 (6 bases). The CDR3 consists of 19 residues. V was pared by 3 bases and J by 0 bases, with 21 bases between. Germline CDR1 and CDR2: PRHDT and FYEKMQ (reference sequence). The chain's CDR3 is CASSFRAQGLMSSYNEQFF. The CDR3 DNA reads as TGTGCCAGCAGCTTCCGGGCCCAGGGGCTGATGAGCTCCTACAATGAGCAGTTCTTC.

This chain connects TRBV5-1 to TRBJ2-2; 7 bases agree with TRBD1. The CDR3 is 17 residues long. Germline V gene sequence: CDR1 SGHRS, CDR2 YFSETQ. With 3 bases clipped from V and 7 bases from J, the junction kept 15 bases outside the gene matches. CDR3 bases: TGCGCCAGCAGCTCCGACTACCGGGACAGAAAGGGCGGGGAGCTGTTTTTT. As protein: CASSSDYRDRKGGELFF.

V is TRBV2 and J is TRBJ1-5; a weak D match, TRBD1 (6 bases). This CDR3 spans 13 amino acids. The V gene lost 7 bases and the J gene lost 5 bases, with 12 bases spanning the gap. In germline, CDR1 is SNHLY, CDR2 FYNNEI. CDR3: CASNRDGDQPQHF. The CDR3 DNA reads TGTGCCAGCAACAGGGACGGTGATCAGCCCCAGCATTTT.

This chain connects TRBV4-2 to TRBJ2-2, with D possibly matching TRBD1 (5 bases). The CDR3 is 16 amino acids. Germline-derived CDR1 and CDR2 are LGHNA and YNFKEQ. Trimming pared 2 bases from V and 3 bases from J, leaving 13 bases between. The CDR3 DNA is TGTGCCAGCAGCCAACAGGGTGGTTGGGACACCGGGGAGCTGTTTTTT. It codes for CASSQQGGWDTGELFF.

J is TRBJ1-5 and V is TRBV2; D gene ambiguous. Germline V CDR1 and CDR2: SNHLY, FYNNEI. V lost 2 bases and J 4 bases, leaving 9 bases between the germline ends. CDR3 size: 14 residues. The CDR3 DNA sequence: TGTGCCAGCAGTGAACGGACGGAAAATCAGCCCCAGCATTTT. Its translation is CASSERTENQPQHF.

CDR3 DNA: TGCGCCTTCTCGGCGAGGGGATATGGCTACACCTTC. This gives the protein CAFSARGYGYTF. This chain connects TRBV29-1 to TRBJ1-2; the D gene is possibly TRBD1 (5 bases). From germline, CDR1 is SQVTM and CDR2 ANQGSEA. This CDR3 is built from 12 residues.

V usage is TRBV6-6 and J usage is TRBJ1-1; 7 bases fit TRBD1. This CDR3 is built from 15 residues. The V gene end was trimmed by 6 bases and the J gene end by 1 base; junction bases not matched to a gene: 8. Looked up from germline, CDR1 is MNHNY and CDR2 is SVGAGI (reference sequence). The CDR3 DNA follows: TGTGCCAGCAGAGGACAGGCTATCGGGAACACTGAAGCTTTCTTT. Protein sequence: CASRGQAIGNTEAFF.

V gene TRBV28 combines with J gene TRBJ1-2; a weak D match, TRBD1 (5 bases). The V end was cut by 5 bases, the J end by 0 bases, with 10 bases between. Germline V CDR1 and CDR2: MDHEN, SYDVKM. The CDR3 totals 14 residues. The CDR3 sequence: CASSGAASNYGYTF. CDR3 nucleotides: TGTGCCAGCAGTGGGGCGGCTTCTAACTATGGCTACACCTTC.

This sequence joins TRBV7-2 and TRBJ2-7; D is unclear. Trimming pared 4 bases from V and 4 bases from J, leaving 14 bases between. There are 14 residues in the CDR3. Germline V lookup: CDR1 SGHTA, CDR2 FQGNSA. Here the CDR3 DNA reads TGTGCCAGCAGCTCTGGTTTTTCGGGTTACGAGCAGTACTTC. It yields the protein CASSSGFSGYEQYF.

The DNA for the CDR3 is TGCGCCAGCAGCCAGGTAGGGGTCAGCCGCACAGATACGCAGTATTTT. Translated, it gives CASSQVGVSRTDTQYF. This sequence joins TRBV4-3 and TRBJ2-3, with D tentatively TRBD1 (5 bases). The CDR3 has 16 residues. With 3 bases removed from V and 1 base from J, the gap between germline ends came to 14 bases. Germline loops: CDR1 LGHNA, CDR2 YSLEER.

The chain uses TRBV4-2 and TRBJ2-7; 10 nucleotides agree with TRBD2. Per germline, CDR1 LGHNA and CDR2 YNFKEQ. The CDR3 is made up of 15 amino acids. With 1 base clipped from V and 5 bases from J, the junction kept 5 bases outside the gene matches. The CDR3 sequence is CASSQGGLAPDEQYF. The CDR3 DNA reads as TGTGCCAGCAGCCAAGGGGGACTAGCGCCTGACGAGCAGTACTTC.

This chain links TRBV29-1 with TRBJ2-5, with D possibly being TRBD2 (6 bases). Deletions cut 2 bases from V and 9 bases from J, with 19 bases between. Germline values: CDR1 SQVTM, CDR2 ANQGSEA. The CDR3 has 14 residues. The CDR3, as DNA: TGCAGCGTTGAAATAAAGGACTACACGCTTCCCCAGTACTTC. Its translation is CSVEIKDYTLPQYF.

The rearrangement uses TRBV5-6 and TRBJ1-2, with a tentative D call TRBD1 (5 bases). The CDR3 spans 14 residues. V shed 4 bases and J shed 1 base, with 11 bases lying between them. From germline, CDR1 is SGHDT and CDR2 YYEEEE. CDR3 amino acids: CASSVPGGNYGYTF. The CDR3 nucleotides are TGTGCCAGCAGCGTGCCTGGGGGTAACTATGGCTACACCTTC.

This CDR3 is CASSLTGLNQPQHF. CDR3 coding DNA: TGTGCCAGCAGCTTGACAGGGCTCAATCAGCCCCAGCATTTT. The V gene is TRBV7-9, the J gene TRBJ1-5, with 7 bases identical to TRBD1. The ends lost 3 bases at V and 3 bases at J; junction bases unmatched: 2. The CDR3 sequence is 14 residues long. Germline-derived CDR1 and CDR2 are SEHNR and FQNEAQ (reference sequence). The whole variable domain, remainder taken from reference TRBV7-9 and TRBJ1-5, is DTGVSQNPRHKITKRGQNVTFRCDPISEHNRLYWYRQTLGQGPEFLTYFQNEAQLEKSRLLSDRFSAERPKGSFSTLEIQRTEQGDSAMYLCASSLTGLNQPQHFGDGTRLSIL.